This T cell receptor beta chain was sequenced for a study of cytomegalovirus exposure and HLA in healthy donors. General study points: According to the study, 150 to 200 TCR beta chains were cytomegalovirus-associated.

PCR was performed using 60 Vbeta and 13 Jbeta primers. Data came from immunoSEQ multiplex PCR; TCRdb stores just in-frame clones and leaves some out. There are about 180,000 clones in the sample; around 78% occur only once, and 1.5% to 2% lies in the top ten. About this clone itself: The antigen remains unidentified.

This receptor was obtained from a man younger than 35 in good health and CMV-seronegative. The specimen sequenced was PBMCs.

The CDR3, as DNA: TGTGCCAGTAGTTCGGAGACAGGGGGTCGCCATGGCTACACCTTC. Translation: CASSSETGGRHGYTF. The chain uses TRBV19 and TRBJ1-2, with 9 bases lining up with TRBD1. With 5 bases clipped from V and 6 bases from J, the junction kept 10 bases outside the gene matches. Germline V gene lookup returns CDR1 LNHDA and CDR2 SQIVND (reference sequence). This CDR3 spans 15 amino acids.